The rows below give T cell receptor beta chains drawn from one sample of a study of beta chain features in type 1 diabetes. Sequencing was performed with immunoSEQ multiplex PCR; in TCRdb, only in-frame clones are kept and a portion is missing. This table has hundreds of thousands of clones, 14% appearing once. Sequencing was performed on naive CD4+ T cells from blood. Every receptor here comes from a man aged 25 to 40 with type 1 diabetes. CDR3s include the opening cysteine and the closing phenylalanine or tryptophan. D genes are given only for firm matches. The listing skips clone size in some rows; elsewhere it reads once, few, many or a size class.

v_gene,j_gene,abundance,d_gene,CDR3aa,CDR3nt
TRBV5-1,TRBJ2-1,few,TRBD2,CASSRISGSYNEQFF,TGCGCCAGCAGCAGAATTAGCGGGTCCTACAATGAGCAGTTCTTC
TRBV7-3,TRBJ2-3,few,TRBD2,CASSTGGGDTQYF,TGTGCCAGCAGCACCGGGGGAGGGGATACGCAGTATTTT
TRBV7-2,TRBJ2-4,few,TRBD1,CASSPQGQYTTKNIQYF,TGTGCCAGCAGCCCACAGGGGCAATATACAACCAAAAACATTCAGTACTTC
TRBV30,TRBJ1-1,.,.,CAWSVTGIGTEAFF,TGTGCCTGGAGTGTAACGGGGATTGGGACTGAAGCTTTCTTT
TRBV7-9,TRBJ1-1,few,.,CAVPTLHQGGGRNTEAFF,TGTGCCGTCCCGACACTTCACCAGGGTGGCGGGAGGAACACTGAAGCTTTCTTT
TRBV7-9,TRBJ1-1,.,TRBD1,CASSRTGENTEAFF,TGTGCCAGCAGTCGGACAGGGGAAAACACTGAAGCTTTCTTT
TRBV11-1,TRBJ2-7,.,TRBD1,CASSKTTGVYEQYF,TGTGCCAGCAGCAAAACGACAGGGGTCTACGAGCAGTACTTC
TRBV7-2,TRBJ2-5,.,TRBD2,CASSPGTRGIVGTQYF,TGTGCCAGCAGCCCAGGGACGCGGGGGATTGTTGGGACCCAGTACTTC
TRBV4-2,TRBJ2-1,few,.,CASSQSQAPYNEQFF,TGTGCCAGCAGCCAGAGCCAGGCCCCTTACAATGAGCAGTTCTTC
TRBV2,TRBJ2-7,few,TRBD1,CASSEGDRNNEQYF,TGTGCCAGCAGCGAAGGGGACAGGAACAACGAGCAGTACTTC
TRBV27,TRBJ2-7,.,TRBD2,CASSLASGRYEQYF,TGTGCCAGCAGTTTAGCTAGCGGGAGATACGAGCAGTACTTC
TRBV7-2,TRBJ2-4,.,.,CASSPRGSGAAKNIQYF,TGTGCCAGCAGCCCCCGAGGCAGTGGGGCAGCCAAAAACATTCAGTACTTC
TRBV29-1,TRBJ2-7,.,TRBD1,CSVGSQGPYEQYF,TGCAGCGTTGGTTCACAGGGGCCCTACGAGCAGTACTTC
TRBV19,TRBJ1-1,few,.,CASSIDPGESDTEAFF,TGTGCCAGTAGTATAGATCCAGGGGAAAGTGACACTGAAGCTTTCTTT
TRBV9,TRBJ2-7,few,TRBD2,CASSVSATSGRYSYEQYF,TGTGCCAGCAGCGTTTCCGCGACTAGCGGACGATACTCCTACGAGCAGTACTTC
TRBV6-5,TRBJ1-2,.,TRBD1,CASSKTRQGNGYTF,TGTGCCAGCAGTAAGACCCGACAGGGAAATGGCTACACCTTC
TRBV10-3,TRBJ2-1,.,TRBD2,CAISEPSVLAENNEQFF,TGTGCCATCAGTGAGCCAAGTGTACTAGCGGAAAACAATGAGCAGTTCTTC
TRBV11-2,TRBJ2-7,few,.,CASSARGNYEQYF,TGTGCCAGCAGCGCTCGGGGGAACTACGAGCAGTACTTC
TRBV7-2,TRBJ2-2,.,TRBD2,CASSHGTSAAGELFF,TGTGCCAGCAGCCATGGGACTAGCGCCGCCGGGGAGCTGTTTTTT
TRBV6-6,TRBJ1-2,few,.,CASSYTTGYYGYTF,TGTGCCAGCAGTTACACAACAGGATACTATGGCTACACCTTC
TRBV9,TRBJ2-6,.,TRBD1,CASSPRQGSSGANVLTF,TGTGCCAGCAGCCCCAGACAGGGATCTTCTGGGGCCAACGTCCTGACTTTC
TRBV7-9,TRBJ2-5,.,.,CASSLAGGETQYF,TGTGCCAGCAGCTTAGCAGGGGGAGAGACCCAGTACTTC
TRBV15,TRBJ1-1,.,.,CATSSPGRGATEAFF,TGTGCCACCAGCAGTCCGGGGAGAGGAGCCACTGAAGCTTTCTTT
TRBV14,TRBJ1-5,.,TRBD1,CASTGPHPGQGNQPQHF,TGTGCCAGCACTGGCCCCCATCCGGGACAGGGAAATCAGCCCCAGCATTTT
TRBV7-3,TRBJ1-1,few,TRBD1,CASSKGGQGNTEAFF,TGTGCCAGCAGCAAGGGCGGACAGGGAAACACTGAAGCTTTCTTT
TRBV10-3,TRBJ1-3,.,TRBD1,CATRTGGSGNTIYF,TGTGCCACTCGGACAGGCGGCTCTGGAAACACCATATATTTT
TRBV7-2,TRBJ2-7,.,.,CASSLIAGYEQYF,TGTGCCAGCAGCTTAATCGCAGGCTACGAGCAGTACTTC
TRBV15,TRBJ1-2,.,.,CATSRGGDYGYTF,TGTGCCACCAGCAGAGGGGGGGACTATGGCTACACCTTC
TRBV9,TRBJ1-1,few,TRBD1,CASSARLTGENTEAFF,TGTGCCAGCAGCGCCAGGTTGACAGGGGAGAACACTGAAGCTTTCTTT
TRBV14,TRBJ2-1,.,.,CASSPRYNEQFF,TGTGCCAGCAGCCCCCGTTACAATGAGCAGTTCTTC
TRBV29-1,TRBJ1-2,few,TRBD1,CSVRTGASGYGYTF,TGCAGCGTTCGGACAGGGGCGTCAGGGTATGGCTACACCTTC
TRBV18,TRBJ2-1,few,.,CASSPPLYNEQFF,TGTGCCAGCTCCCCACCTCTTTACAATGAGCAGTTCTTC
TRBV4-3,TRBJ2-6,.,.,CASSHSRSTSSGANVLTF,TGCGCCAGCAGCCACAGCCGGAGTACGAGCTCTGGGGCCAACGTCCTGACTTTC
TRBV7-3,TRBJ2-7,.,.,CASSLRVSTEPYEQYF,TGTGCCAGCAGCTTACGGGTCTCGACAGAACCCTACGAGCAGTACTTC
TRBV28,TRBJ2-4,.,.,CASSPGRNIQYF,TGTGCCAGCAGTCCAGGTCGGAACATTCAGTACTTC
TRBV4-2,TRBJ2-1,few,.,CASSPGKTSSYNEQFF,TGTGCCAGCAGTCCGGGAAAAACCAGCTCCTACAATGAGCAGTTCTTC
TRBV7-3,TRBJ2-3,.,.,CASRSNWEQDTQYF,TGTGCCAGCAGAAGCAACTGGGAGCAAGATACGCAGTATTTT
TRBV7-2,TRBJ2-7,few,TRBD2,CASSLGGSSGSPHEQYF,TGTGCCAGCAGCTTAGGAGGGTCGAGCGGGAGTCCCCACGAGCAGTACTTC
TRBV18,TRBJ2-3,.,.,CASSPSADTQYF,TGTGCCAGCTCACCATCAGCAGATACGCAGTATTTT
TRBV5-1,TRBJ2-3,.,TRBD2,CASSFLAGGTDTQYF,TGCGCCAGCAGCTTCCTAGCGGGAGGAACAGATACGCAGTATTTT
TRBV4-1,TRBJ2-5,few,.,CASSQDLHSQETQYF,TGCGCCAGCAGCCAAGATCTGCACTCCCAAGAGACCCAGTACTTC
TRBV6-5,TRBJ2-7,few,.,CASRGRGIQSYEQYF,TGTGCCAGCAGGGGAAGGGGGATTCAATCCTACGAGCAGTACTTC
TRBV18,TRBJ2-7,few,.,CASSPYDSSYEQYF,TGTGCCAGCTCACCCTACGATAGCTCCTACGAGCAGTACTTC
TRBV6-5,TRBJ2-2,.,.,CASKTGHTGELFF,TGTGCCAGCAAGACGGGACATACCGGGGAGCTGTTTTTT
TRBV20-1,TRBJ2-7,few,.,CSAPAGEQYF,TGCAGTGCTCCAGCGGGCGAGCAGTACTTC
TRBV6-6,TRBJ1-2,.,TRBD1,CASRTGEDGYTF,TGTGCCAGCAGGACAGGGGAGGACGGCTACACCTTC
TRBV30,TRBJ1-2,.,.,CALRGRGDGYTF,TGTGCCTTACGGGGGAGGGGCGATGGCTACACCTTC
TRBV5-1,TRBJ2-1,.,TRBD1,CASSLGDRGNEQFF,TGCGCCAGCAGCCTCGGGGACAGGGGGAATGAGCAGTTCTTC
TRBV28,TRBJ1-1,few,.,CASSWAGDTEAFF,TGTGCCAGCAGTTGGGCAGGGGACACTGAAGCTTTCTTT